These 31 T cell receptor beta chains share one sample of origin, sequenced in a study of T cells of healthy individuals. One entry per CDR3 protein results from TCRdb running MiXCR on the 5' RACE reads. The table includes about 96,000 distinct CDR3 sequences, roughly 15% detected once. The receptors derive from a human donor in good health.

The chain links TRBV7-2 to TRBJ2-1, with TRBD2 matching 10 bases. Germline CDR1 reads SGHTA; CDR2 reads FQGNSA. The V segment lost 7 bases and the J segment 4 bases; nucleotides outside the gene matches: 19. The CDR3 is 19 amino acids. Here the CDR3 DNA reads TGTGCCAGCACCCCTTTCATTGGACGCAGCGGGAGGGTATACAATGAGCAGTTCTTC. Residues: CASTPFIGRSGRVYNEQFF.

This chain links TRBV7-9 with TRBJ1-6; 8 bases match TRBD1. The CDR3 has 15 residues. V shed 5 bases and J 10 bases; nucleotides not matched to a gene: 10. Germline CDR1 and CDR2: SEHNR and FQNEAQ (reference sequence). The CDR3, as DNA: TGTGCCAGCAGCGCCAGGGGGCGGTTAGGCTCACCCCTCCACTTT. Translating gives CASSARGRLGSPLHF. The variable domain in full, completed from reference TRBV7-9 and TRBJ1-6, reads DTGVSQNPRHKITKRGQNVTFRCDPISEHNRLYWYRQTLGQGPEFLTYFQNEAQLEKSRLLSDRFSAERPKGSFSTLEIQRTEQGDSAMYLCASSARGRLGSPLHFGNGTRLTVT.

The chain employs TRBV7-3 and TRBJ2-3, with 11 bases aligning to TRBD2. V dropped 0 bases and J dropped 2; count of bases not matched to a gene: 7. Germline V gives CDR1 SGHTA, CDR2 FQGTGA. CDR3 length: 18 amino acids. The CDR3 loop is CASSLTSGRVPDTDTQYF. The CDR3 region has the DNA TGTGCCAGCAGCTTAACTAGCGGGAGGGTTCCAGACACAGATACGCAGTATTTT.

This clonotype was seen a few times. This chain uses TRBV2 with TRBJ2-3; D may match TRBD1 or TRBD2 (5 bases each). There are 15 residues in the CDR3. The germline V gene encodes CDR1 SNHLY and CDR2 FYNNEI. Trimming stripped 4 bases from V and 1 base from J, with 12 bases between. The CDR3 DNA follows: TGTGCCAGCAGTGCCTGGGACCCAGGCACAGATACGCAGTATTTT. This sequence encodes CASSAWDPGTDTQYF.

The CDR3 loop is CASSPGRGAYEQYF. CDR3 sequence (DNA): TGTGCCAGCTCACCGGGGCGGGGCGCCTACGAGCAGTACTTC. The chain uses TRBV18 and TRBJ2-7, with D tentatively TRBD2 (6 bases). The CDR3 consists of 14 residues. Trimming removed 3 bases from V and 2 bases from J, with 11 bases in between. From germline, CDR1 is KGHSH and CDR2 LQKENI. Together with reference TRBV18 and TRBJ2-7, the CDR3 gives the full variable domain: NAGVMQNPRHLVRRRGQEARLRCSPMKGHSHVYWYRQLPEEGLKFMVYLQKENIIDESGMPKERFSAEFPKEGPSILRIQQVVRGDSAAYFCASSPGRGAYEQYFGPGTRLTVT.

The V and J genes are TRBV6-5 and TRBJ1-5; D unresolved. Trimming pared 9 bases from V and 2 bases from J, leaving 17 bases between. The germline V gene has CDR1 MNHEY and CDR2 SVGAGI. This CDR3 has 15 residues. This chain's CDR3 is CASRLGVGGNQPQHF. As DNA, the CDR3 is TGTGCCAGTCGGTTGGGTGTGGGCGGCAATCAGCCCCAGCATTTT.

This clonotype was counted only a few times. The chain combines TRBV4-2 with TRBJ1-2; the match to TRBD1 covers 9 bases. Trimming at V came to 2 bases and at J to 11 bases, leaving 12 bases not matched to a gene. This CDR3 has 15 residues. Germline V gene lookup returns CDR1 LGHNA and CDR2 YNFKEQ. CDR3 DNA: TGTGCCAGCAGCCAACCCGGGACAGGGACTTTTGGTTACACCTTC. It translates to CASSQPGTGTFGYTF.

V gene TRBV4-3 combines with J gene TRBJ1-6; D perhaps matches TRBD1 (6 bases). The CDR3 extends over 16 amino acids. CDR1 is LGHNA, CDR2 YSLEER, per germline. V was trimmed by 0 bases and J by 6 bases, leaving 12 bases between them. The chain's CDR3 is CASSQDGRGGNSPLHF. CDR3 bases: TGCGCCAGCAGCCAAGATGGCAGGGGAGGTAATTCACCCCTCCACTTT.

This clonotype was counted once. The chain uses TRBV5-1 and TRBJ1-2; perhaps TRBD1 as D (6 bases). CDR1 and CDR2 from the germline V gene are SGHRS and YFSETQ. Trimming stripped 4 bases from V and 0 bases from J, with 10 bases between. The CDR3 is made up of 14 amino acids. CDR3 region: CASSRTEANYGYTF. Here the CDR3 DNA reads TGCGCCAGCAGCAGGACAGAAGCTAACTATGGCTACACCTTC.

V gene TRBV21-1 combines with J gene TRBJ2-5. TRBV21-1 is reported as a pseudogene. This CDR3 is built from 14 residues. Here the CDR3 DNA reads TGTGCCAGCGCACCCGTATCGGTCCAAGAGACCCAGTACTTC. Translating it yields CASAPVSVQETQYF.

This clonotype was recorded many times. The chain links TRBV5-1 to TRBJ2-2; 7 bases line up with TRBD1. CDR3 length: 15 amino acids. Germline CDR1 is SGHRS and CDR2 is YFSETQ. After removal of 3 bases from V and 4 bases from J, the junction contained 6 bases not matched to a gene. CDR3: CASSWQTGTTGELFF. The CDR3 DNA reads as TGCGCCAGCAGCTGGCAGACAGGGACCACCGGGGAGCTGTTTTTT. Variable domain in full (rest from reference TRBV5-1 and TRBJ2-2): KAGVTQTPRYLIKTRGQQVTLSCSPISGHRSVSWYQQTPGQGLQFLFEYFSETQRNKGNFPGRFSGRQFSNSRSEMNVSTLELGDSALYLCASSWQTGTTGELFFGEGSRLTVL.

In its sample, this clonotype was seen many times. The CDR3: CASSRTTSGRRNYEQYF. CDR3 nucleotides: TGCGCCAGCAGCCGCACAACTAGCGGGAGGCGAAATTACGAGCAGTACTTC. J is TRBJ2-7 and V is TRBV4-3; 12 nucleotides agree with TRBD2. The CDR3 contains 17 residues. Trimming cost V 4 bases and J 4 bases; bases outside gene matches: 11. Germline CDR1 is LGHNA and CDR2 is YSLEER.

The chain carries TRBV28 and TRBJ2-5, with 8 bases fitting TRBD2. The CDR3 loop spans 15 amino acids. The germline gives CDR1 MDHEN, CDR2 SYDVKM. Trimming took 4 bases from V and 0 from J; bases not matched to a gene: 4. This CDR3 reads CASSSSGGYQETQYF. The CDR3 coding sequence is TGTGCCAGCAGTTCGAGCGGGGGTTACCAAGAGACCCAGTACTTC.

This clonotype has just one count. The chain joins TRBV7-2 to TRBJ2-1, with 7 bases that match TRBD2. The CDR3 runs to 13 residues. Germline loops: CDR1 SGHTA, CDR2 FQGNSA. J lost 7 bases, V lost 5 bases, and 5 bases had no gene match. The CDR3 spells CASSLGLRNEQFF. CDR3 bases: TGTGCCAGCAGCCTGGGACTACGGAATGAGCAGTTCTTC.

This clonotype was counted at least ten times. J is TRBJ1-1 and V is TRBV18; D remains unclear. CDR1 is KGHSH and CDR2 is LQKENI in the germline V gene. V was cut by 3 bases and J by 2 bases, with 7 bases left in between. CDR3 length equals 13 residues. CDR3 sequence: CASSPSENTEAFF. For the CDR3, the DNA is TGTGCCAGCTCACCCTCAGAAAACACTGAAGCTTTCTTT.

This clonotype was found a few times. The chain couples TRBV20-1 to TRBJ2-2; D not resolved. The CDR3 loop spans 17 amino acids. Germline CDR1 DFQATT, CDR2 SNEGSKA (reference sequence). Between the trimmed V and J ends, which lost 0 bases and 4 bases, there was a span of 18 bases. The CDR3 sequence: CSARDLLRSKRTGELFF. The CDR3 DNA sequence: TGCAGTGCTAGAGATTTGTTACGATCGAAACGCACCGGGGAGCTGTTTTTT.

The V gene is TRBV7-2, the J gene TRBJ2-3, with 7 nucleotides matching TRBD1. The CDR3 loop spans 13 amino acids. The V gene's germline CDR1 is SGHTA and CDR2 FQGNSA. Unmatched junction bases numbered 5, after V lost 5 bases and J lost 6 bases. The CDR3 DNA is TGTGCCAGCAGCCCTAAGACAGGGGATACGCAGTATTTT. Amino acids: CASSPKTGDTQYF.

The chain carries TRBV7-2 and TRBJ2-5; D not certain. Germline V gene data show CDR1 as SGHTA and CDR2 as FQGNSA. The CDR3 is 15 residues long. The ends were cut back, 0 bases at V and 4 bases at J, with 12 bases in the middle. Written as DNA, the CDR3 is TGTGCCAGCAGCTTAGCGTCGCCTGGGGTAGAGACCCAGTACTTC. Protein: CASSLASPGVETQYF.

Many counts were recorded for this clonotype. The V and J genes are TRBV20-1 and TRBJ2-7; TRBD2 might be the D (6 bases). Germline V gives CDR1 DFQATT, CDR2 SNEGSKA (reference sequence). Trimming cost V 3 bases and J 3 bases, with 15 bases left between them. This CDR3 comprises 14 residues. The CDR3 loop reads CSASRLEGYYEQYF. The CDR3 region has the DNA TGCAGTGCTAGTCGCTTGGAGGGCTACTACGAGCAGTACTTC.

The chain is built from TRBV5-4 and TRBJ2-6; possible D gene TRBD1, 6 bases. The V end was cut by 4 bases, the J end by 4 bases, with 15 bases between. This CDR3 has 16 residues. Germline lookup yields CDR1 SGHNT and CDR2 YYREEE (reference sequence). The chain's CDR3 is CASSKPTGTGANVLTF. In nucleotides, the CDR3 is TGTGCCAGCAGCAAGCCAACAGGGACCGGGGCCAACGTCCTGACTTTC. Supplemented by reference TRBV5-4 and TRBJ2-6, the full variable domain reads ETGVTQSPTHLIKTRGQQVTLRCSSQSGHNTVSWYQQALGQGPQFIFQYYREEENGRGNFPPRFSGLQFPNYSSELNVNALELDDSALYLCASSKPTGTGANVLTFGAGSRLTVL.

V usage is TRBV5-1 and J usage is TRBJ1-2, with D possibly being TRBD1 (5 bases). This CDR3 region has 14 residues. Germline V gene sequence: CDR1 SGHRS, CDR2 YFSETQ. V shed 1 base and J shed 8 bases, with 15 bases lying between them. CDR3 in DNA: TGCGCCAGCAGCTTGTCGGTGGCGGGGACCGGCTACACCTTC. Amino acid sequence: CASSLSVAGTGYTF.

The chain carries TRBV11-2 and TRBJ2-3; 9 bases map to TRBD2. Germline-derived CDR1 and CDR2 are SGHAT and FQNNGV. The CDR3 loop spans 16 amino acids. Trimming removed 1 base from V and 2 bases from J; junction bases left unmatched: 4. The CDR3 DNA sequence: TGTGCCAGCAGCTTAGGGAGCGGGGGGTCCACAGATACGCAGTATTTT. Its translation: CASSLGSGGSTDTQYF.

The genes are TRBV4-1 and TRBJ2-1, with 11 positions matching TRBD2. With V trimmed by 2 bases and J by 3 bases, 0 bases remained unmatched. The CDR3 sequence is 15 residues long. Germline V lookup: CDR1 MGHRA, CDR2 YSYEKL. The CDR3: CASSQLAGGYNEQFF. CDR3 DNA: TGCGCCAGCAGCCAACTAGCGGGGGGCTACAATGAGCAGTTCTTC.

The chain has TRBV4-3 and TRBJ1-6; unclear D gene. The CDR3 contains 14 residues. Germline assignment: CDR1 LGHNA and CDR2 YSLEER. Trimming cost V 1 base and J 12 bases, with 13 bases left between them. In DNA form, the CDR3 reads TGCGCCAGCAGCCAAGCCGTCCGGAGTGGACCCCTCCACTTT. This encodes CASSQAVRSGPLHF.

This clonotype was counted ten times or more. CDR3 nucleotides: TGTGCCAGCAGCTTAATGCTAGCGGAGGGCGGAGAGACCCAGTACTTC. Translating gives CASSLMLAEGGETQYF. The chain uses TRBV7-9 and TRBJ2-5, with 7 bases matching TRBD2. V dropped 2 bases and J dropped 4; count of bases not matched to a gene: 10. The length of the CDR3 is 16 residues. CDR1 is SEHNR, CDR2 FQNEAQ, per germline (reference sequence).

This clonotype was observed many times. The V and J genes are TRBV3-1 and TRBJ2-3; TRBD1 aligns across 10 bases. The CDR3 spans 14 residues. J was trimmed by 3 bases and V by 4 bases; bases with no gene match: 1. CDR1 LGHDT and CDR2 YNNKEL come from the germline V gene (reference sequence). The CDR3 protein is CASSRGQGTDTQYF. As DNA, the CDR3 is TGTGCCAGCAGCCGGGGACAGGGGACAGATACGCAGTATTTT.

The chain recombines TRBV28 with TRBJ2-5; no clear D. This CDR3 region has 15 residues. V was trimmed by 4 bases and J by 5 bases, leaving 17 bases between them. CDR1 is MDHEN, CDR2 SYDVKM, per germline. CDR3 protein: CASSSLVIMGETQYF. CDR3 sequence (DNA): TGTGCCAGCAGTTCCCTCGTCATAATGGGGGAGACCCAGTACTTC.

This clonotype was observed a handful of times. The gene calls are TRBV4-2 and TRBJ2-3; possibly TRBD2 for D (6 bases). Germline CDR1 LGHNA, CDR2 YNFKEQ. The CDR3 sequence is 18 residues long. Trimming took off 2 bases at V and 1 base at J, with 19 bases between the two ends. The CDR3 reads CASSQHFSGGKGTDTQYF. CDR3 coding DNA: TGTGCCAGCAGCCAACATTTCAGTGGCGGGAAGGGCACAGATACGCAGTATTTT.

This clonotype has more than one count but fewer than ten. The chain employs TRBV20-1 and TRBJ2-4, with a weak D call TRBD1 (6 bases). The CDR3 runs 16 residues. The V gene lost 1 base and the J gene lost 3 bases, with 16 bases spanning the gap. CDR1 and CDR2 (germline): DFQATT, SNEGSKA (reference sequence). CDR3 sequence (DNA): TGCAGTGCTAGAGGCCACAGGGATCGGGGCAAAAACATTCAGTACTTC. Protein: CSARGHRDRGKNIQYF.

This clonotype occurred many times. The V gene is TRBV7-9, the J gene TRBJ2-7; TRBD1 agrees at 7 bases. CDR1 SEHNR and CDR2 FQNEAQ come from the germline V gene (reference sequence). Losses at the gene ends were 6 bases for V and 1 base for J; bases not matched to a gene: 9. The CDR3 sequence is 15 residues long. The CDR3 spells CASSSDRDPSYEQYF. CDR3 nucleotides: TGTGCCAGCAGTTCAGACAGGGACCCTTCCTACGAGCAGTACTTC.

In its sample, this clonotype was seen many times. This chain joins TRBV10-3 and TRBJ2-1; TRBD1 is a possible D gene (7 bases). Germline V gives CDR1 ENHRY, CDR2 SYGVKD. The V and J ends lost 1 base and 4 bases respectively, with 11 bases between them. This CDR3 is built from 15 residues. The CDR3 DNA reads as TGTGCCATCAGTGAGTTGGAGGGGGCATACAATGAGCAGTTCTTC. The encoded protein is CAISELEGAYNEQFF.